This T cell receptor (beta chain) appears in the sequencing data of a study of cytomegalovirus exposure and HLA in healthy donors. Study conclusions and caveats: Associated with cytomegalovirus, according to the listing, were 150 to 200 TCR beta chains.

The CDR3 has 14 residues. Germline loops: CDR1 SGHAT, CDR2 FQNNGV. The trim removed 5 bases at V and 7 bases at J, leaving 8 bases unmatched. Clones were sequenced by immunoSEQ multiplex PCR, and TCRdb holds only the in-frame ones, with some missing. The data hold 90,000 to 150,000 clones, with around nine tenths observed a single time. Comments on this clone: The target antigen is unknown.

The sequence came from a man aged 18 to 35 in good health and CMV-seropositive. The chain couples TRBV11-2 to TRBJ1-5; 7 nucleotides align to TRBD1. The sequenced sample consisted of PBMCs. The CDR3 sequence: CASSPQGGNQPQHF. CDR3 coding DNA: TGTGCCAGCAGCCCGCAGGGGGGAAACCAGCCCCAGCATTTT.